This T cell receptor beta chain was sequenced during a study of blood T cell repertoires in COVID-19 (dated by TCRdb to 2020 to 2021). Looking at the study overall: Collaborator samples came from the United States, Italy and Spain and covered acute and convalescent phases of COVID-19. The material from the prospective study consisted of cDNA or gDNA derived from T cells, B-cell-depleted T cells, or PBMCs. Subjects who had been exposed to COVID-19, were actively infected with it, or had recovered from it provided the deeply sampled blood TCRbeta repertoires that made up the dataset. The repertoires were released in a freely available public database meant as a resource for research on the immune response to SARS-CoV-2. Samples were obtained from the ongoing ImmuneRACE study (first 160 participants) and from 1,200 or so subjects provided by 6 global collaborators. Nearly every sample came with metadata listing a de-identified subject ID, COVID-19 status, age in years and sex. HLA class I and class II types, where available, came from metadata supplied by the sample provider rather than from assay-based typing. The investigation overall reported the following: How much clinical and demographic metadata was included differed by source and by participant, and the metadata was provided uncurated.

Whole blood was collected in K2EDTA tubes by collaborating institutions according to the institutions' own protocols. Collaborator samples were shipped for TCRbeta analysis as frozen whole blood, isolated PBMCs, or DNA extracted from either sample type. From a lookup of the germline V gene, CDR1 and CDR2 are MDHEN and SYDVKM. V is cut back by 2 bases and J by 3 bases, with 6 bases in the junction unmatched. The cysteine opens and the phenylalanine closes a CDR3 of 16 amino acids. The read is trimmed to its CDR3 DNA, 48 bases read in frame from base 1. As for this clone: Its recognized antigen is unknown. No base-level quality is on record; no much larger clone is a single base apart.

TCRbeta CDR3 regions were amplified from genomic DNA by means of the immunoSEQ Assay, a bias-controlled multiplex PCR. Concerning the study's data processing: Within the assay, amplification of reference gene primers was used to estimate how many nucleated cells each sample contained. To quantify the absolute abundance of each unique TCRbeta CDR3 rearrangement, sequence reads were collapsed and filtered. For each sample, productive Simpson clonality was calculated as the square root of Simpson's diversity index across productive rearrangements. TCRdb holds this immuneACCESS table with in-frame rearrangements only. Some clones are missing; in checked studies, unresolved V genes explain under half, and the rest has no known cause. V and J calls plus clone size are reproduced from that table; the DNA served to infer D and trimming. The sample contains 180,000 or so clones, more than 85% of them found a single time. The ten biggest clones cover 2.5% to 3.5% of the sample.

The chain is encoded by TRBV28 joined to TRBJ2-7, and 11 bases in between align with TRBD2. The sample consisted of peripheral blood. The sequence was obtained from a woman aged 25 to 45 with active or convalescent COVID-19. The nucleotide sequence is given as TGTGCCAGCAGTTTAATCCTCCTAGCGGGAGGCTACGAGCAGTACTTC. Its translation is CASSLILLAGGYEQYF.